This TCR beta chain appears in the sequencing data of a study of blood T cell repertoires in COVID-19 (dated by TCRdb to between 2020 and 2021). Notes on the research overall: The collaborator samples originated in the United States, Italy and Spain and spanned the acute and convalescent phases of COVID-19. The material from the prospective study consisted of cDNA or gDNA derived from T cells, B-cell-depleted T cells, or PBMCs. Deeply sampled blood TCRbeta repertoires from subjects exposed to, actively infected with, or recovered from COVID-19 were included in the dataset. A freely available public database, intended as a resource for researchers studying the immune response to SARS-CoV-2, is where the repertoires were released. The samples were drawn from two sources: the first 160 participants of the ongoing ImmuneRACE study, and fewer than 1,500 subjects contributed by 6 global collaborators. Sample metadata almost always included a de-identified subject ID, COVID-19 status, age in years and sex. Where HLA class I and class II types were available, the types were taken from metadata supplied by the sample provider, not from assay-based typing.

From the cysteine through the phenylalanine, the CDR3 covers 15 amino acids. The CDR3 DNA has 45 bases and is translated from base 1. V is pruned by 0 bases and J by 5 bases, leaving 4 bases of the junction without a gene match. Sequences SGDLS (CDR1) and YYNGEE (CDR2) are obtained from the germline V gene. TCRbeta CDR3 regions were amplified from genomic DNA using the immunoSEQ Assay, a bias-controlled multiplex PCR. The authors processed their data as follows. The number of nucleated cells in each sample was estimated from the amplification of reference gene primers within the assay. Sequence reads were collapsed and filtered to measure the absolute abundance of every unique TCRbeta CDR3 rearrangement. For each sample, productive Simpson clonality was calculated as the square root of Simpson's diversity index across productive rearrangements. TCRdb holds this immuneACCESS table with in-frame rearrangements only. Some clones are missing; in checked studies, unresolved V genes explain under half, and the rest has no known cause. From that table come the V and J calls and clone size; the DNA was used to work out D and trimming. For this sample there are a few hundred thousand clones; about nine tenths appear just once. Roughly a tenth of the sample is held by the ten biggest clonotypes.

This clone showed up just a few times. Which antigen it targets is not known. The record has no base qualities; no much larger clone is one base away. General conclusions and limits of the study: Clinical and demographic metadata were provided uncurated, with the amount varying by source and participant.

Enrolling through a virtual design, the prospective study's participants ranged in age from roughly 18 to 89 years and lived across some 23 United States geographic areas. To assign participants to cohorts, the prospective study relied on clinical history that participants themselves reported in a screening survey and a study questionnaire. Recovered participants in ImmuneRACE Cohort 3 were defined as having two consecutive negative NP/OP PCR tests, clearance from a healthcare professional, or resolution of symptoms. Each participant in the prospective study had whole blood, serum and a nasopharyngeal or oropharyngeal swab collected by mobile phlebotomists. Participants in the prospective study had the option to provide additional blood draws and questionnaires over a 2-month period. Before DNA extraction, prospective study blood samples were shipped either frozen or at room temperature.

The chain uses TRBV9 and TRBJ2-7, with TRBD2 matching 11 junction bases. The sample was PBMCs or T cells enriched from blood (not recorded which). This clonotype was sampled from a woman younger than 35 who had recovered from COVID-19. The CDR3 reads CASSVAGLAGHEQYF. The nucleotides are TGTGCCAGCAGCGTAGCCGGACTAGCGGGTCACGAGCAGTACTTC.